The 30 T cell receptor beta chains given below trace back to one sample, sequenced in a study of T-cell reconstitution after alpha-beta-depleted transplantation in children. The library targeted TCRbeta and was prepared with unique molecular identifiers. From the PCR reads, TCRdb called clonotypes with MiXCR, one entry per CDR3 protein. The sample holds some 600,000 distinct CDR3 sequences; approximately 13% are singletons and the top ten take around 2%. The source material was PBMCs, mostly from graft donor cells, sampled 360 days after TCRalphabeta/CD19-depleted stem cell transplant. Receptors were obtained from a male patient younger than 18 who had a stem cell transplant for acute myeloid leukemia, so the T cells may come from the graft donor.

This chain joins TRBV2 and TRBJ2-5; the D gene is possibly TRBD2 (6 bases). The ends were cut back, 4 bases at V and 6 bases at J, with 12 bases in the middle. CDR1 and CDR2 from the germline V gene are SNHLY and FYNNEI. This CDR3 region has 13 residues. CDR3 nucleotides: TGTGCCAGCAGTGGATCGGGAGTCCAGACCCAGTACTTC. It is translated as CASSGSGVQTQYF. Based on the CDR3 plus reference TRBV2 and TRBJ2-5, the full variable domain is EPEVTQTPSHQVTQMGQEVILRCVPISNHLYFYWYRQILGQKVEFLVSFYNNEISEKSEIFDDQFSVERPDGSNFTLKIRSTKLEDSAMYFCASSGSGVQTQYFGPGTRLLVL.

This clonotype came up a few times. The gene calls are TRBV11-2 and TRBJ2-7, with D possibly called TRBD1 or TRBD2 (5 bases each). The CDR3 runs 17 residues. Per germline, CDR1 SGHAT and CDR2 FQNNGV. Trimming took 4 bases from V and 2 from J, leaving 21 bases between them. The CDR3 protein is CASSYGSQAGKTYEQYF. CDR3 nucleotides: TGTGCCAGCAGCTATGGGTCACAGGCCGGGAAAACCTACGAGCAGTACTTC.

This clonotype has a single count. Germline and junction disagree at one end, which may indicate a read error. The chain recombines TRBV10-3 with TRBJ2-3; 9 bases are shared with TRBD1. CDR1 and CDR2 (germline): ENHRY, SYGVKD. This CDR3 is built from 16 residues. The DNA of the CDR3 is TGTGCCATCAGTGGGTTGGGACAGGGATTCACAGGTACGCAGTATTTT. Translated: CAISGLGQGFTGTQYF.

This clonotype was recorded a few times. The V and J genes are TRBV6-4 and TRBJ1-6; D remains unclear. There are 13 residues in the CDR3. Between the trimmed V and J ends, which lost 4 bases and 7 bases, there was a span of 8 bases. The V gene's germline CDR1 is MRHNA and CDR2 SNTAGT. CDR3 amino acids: CASSVAYNSPLHF. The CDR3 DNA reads TGTGCCAGCAGTGTGGCGTACAATTCACCCCTCCACTTT.

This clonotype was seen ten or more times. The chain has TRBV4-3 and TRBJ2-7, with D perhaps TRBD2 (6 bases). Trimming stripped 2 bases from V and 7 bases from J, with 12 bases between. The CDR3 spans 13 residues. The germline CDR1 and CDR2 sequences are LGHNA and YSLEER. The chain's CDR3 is CASSQWRGGEQYF. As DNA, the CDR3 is TGCGCCAGCAGCCAATGGAGGGGTGGGGAGCAGTACTTC.

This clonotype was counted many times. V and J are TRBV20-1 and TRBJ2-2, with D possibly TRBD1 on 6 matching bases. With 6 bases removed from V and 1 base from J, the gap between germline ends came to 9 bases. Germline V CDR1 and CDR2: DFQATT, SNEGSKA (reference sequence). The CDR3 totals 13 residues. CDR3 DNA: TGCAGTGCAGACAGGAGGAACACCGGGGAGCTGTTTTTT. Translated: CSADRRNTGELFF.

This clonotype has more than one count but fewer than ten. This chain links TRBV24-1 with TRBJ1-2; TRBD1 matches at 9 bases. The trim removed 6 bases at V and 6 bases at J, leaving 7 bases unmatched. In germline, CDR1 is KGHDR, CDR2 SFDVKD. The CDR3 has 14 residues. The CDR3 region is CATSLTGGVDGYTF. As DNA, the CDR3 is TGTGCCACCAGTCTCACAGGGGGCGTCGATGGCTACACCTTC.

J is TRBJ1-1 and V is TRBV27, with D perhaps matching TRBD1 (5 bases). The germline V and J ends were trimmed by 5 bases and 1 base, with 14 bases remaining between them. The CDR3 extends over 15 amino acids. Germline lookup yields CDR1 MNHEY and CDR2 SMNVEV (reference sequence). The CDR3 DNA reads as TGTGCCAGCAGTACCCTAGATGGGGCGAACACTGAAGCTTTCTTT. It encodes CASSTLDGANTEAFF.

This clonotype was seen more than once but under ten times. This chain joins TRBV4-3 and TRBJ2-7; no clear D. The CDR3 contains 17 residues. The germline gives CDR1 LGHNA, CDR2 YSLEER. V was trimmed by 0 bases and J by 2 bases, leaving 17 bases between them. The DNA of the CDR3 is TGCGCCAGCAGCCAAGATTCGGCGACCGACGTTCCCTACGAGCAGTACTTC. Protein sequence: CASSQDSATDVPYEQYF.

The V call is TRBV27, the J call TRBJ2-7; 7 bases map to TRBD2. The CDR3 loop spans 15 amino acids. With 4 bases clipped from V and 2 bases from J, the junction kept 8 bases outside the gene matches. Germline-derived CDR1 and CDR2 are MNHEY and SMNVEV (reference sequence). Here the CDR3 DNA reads TGTGCCAGCAGTTCTCCTAGCGGAACAGCCTACGAGCAGTACTTC. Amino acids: CASSSPSGTAYEQYF.

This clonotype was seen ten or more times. In DNA form, the CDR3 reads TGTGCCAGCAGCTCCCACCCCTCCAACGCCGGCGGGGAGCTGTTTTTT. It codes for CASSSHPSNAGGELFF. V gene TRBV5-5 combines with J gene TRBJ2-2; D unresolved. V shed 3 bases and J shed 7 bases, with 19 bases lying between them. This CDR3 comprises 16 residues. Germline assignment: CDR1 SGHKS and CDR2 YYEKEE (reference sequence).

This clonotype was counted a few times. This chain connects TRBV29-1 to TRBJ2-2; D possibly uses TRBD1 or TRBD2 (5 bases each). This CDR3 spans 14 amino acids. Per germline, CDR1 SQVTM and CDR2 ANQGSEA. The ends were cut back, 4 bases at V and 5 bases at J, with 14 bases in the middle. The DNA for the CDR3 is TGCAGCGTTGGGGGTATGGGGGTTACCGGGGAGCTGTTTTTT. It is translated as CSVGGMGVTGELFF.

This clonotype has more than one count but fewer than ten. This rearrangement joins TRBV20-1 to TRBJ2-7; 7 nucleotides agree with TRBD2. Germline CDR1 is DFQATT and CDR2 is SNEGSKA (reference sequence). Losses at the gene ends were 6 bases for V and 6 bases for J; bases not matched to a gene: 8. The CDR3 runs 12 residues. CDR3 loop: CSAGDYKSEQYF. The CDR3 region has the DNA TGCAGTGCGGGGGACTACAAGAGCGAGCAGTACTTC.

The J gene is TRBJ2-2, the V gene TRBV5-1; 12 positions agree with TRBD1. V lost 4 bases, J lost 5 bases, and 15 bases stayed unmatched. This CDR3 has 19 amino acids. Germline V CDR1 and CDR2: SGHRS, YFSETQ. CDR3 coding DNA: TGCGCCAGCAGCCGAACCGGGACAGGGGGCCACCGGGAGACCGGGGAGCTGTTTTTT. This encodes CASSRTGTGGHRETGELFF.

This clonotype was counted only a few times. The CDR3 nucleotides read TGCAGCGTTGTGCCGGGGCCCCATCAGCCCCAGCATTTT. Its translation is CSVVPGPHQPQHF. The chain recombines TRBV29-1 with TRBJ1-5; perhaps TRBD1 as D (5 bases). The germline CDR1 and CDR2 sequences are SQVTM and ANQGSEA. Trimming took off 4 bases at V and 5 bases at J, with 12 bases between the two ends. The length of the CDR3 is 13 residues. The full variable domain, its missing parts supplied by reference TRBV29-1 and TRBJ1-5, is SAVISQKPSRDICQRGTSLTIQCQVDSQVTMMFWYRQQPGQSLTLIATANQGSEATYESGFVIDKFPISRPNLTFSTLTVSNMSPEDSSIYLCSVVPGPHQPQHFGDGTRLSIL.

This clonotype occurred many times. CDR3 sequence: CASSEGGTGNNEQFF. CDR3 nucleotide sequence: TGTGCCAGCAGTGAAGGGGGGACAGGGAACAATGAGCAGTTCTTC. The chain uses TRBV6-1 and TRBJ2-1; the match to TRBD1 covers 9 bases. The CDR3 loop spans 15 amino acids. Germline V lookup: CDR1 MNHNS, CDR2 SASEGT. V dropped 1 base and J dropped 5; count of bases not matched to a gene: 3.

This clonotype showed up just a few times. CDR3 in DNA: TGTGCCAGCAGGGCTCAGGGGGCGTTCACCGGGGAGCTGTTTTTT. Translating it yields CASRAQGAFTGELFF. This chain links TRBV28 with TRBJ2-2; 8 bases align to TRBD1. Germline assignment: CDR1 MDHEN and CDR2 SYDVKM. CDR3 length: 15 amino acids. V lost 6 bases, J lost 4 bases, and 7 bases stayed unmatched.

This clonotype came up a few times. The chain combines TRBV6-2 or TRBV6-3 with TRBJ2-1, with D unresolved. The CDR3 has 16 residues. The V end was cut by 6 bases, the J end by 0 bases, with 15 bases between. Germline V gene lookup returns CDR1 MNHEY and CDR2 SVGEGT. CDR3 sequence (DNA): TGTGCCAGCAGCGTCCGAACAGTCAGCTCCTACAATGAGCAGTTCTTC. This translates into CASSVRTVSSYNEQFF.

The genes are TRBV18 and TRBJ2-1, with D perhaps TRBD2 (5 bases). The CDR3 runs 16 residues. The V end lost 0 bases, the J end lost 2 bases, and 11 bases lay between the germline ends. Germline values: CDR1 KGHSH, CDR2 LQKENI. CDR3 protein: CASSPPRVDAYNEQFF. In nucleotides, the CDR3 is TGTGCCAGCTCACCACCGAGGGTAGACGCCTACAATGAGCAGTTCTTC.

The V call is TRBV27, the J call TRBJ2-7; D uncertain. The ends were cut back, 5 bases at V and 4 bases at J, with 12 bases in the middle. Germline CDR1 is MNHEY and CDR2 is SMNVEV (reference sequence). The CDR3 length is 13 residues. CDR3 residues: CASSPPLGYEQYF. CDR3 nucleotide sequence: TGTGCCAGCAGTCCCCCCCTCGGGTACGAGCAGTACTTC.

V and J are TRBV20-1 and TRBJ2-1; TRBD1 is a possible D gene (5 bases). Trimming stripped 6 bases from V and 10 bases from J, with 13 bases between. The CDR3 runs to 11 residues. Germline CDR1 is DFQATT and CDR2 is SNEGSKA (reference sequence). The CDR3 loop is CSAIRETEQFF. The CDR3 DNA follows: TGCAGTGCGATCAGGGAAACGGAGCAGTTCTTC.

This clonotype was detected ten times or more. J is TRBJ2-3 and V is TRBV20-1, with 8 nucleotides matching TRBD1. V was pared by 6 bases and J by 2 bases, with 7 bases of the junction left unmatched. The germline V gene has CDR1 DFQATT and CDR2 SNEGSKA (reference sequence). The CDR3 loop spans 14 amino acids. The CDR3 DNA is TGCAGTGCACTGACAGGGGCCGACACAGATACGCAGTATTTT. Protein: CSALTGADTDTQYF.

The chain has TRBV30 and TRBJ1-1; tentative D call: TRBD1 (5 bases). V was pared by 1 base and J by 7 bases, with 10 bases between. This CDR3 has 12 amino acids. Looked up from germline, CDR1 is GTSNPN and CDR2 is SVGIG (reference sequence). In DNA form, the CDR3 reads TGTGCCTGGAGTGCCCGACAGTTTGAAGCTTTCTTT. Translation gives CAWSARQFEAFF.

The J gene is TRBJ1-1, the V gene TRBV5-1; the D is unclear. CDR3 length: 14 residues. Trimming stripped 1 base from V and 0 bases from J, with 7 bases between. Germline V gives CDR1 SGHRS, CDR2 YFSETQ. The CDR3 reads CASSLFTVNTEAFF. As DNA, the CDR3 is TGCGCCAGCAGCTTGTTCACAGTGAACACTGAAGCTTTCTTT.

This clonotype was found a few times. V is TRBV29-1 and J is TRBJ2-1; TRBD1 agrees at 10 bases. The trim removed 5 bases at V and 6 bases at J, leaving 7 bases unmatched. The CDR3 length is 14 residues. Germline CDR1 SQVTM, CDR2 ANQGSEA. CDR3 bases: TGCAGCGTTTGCGGGACAGGGGTCTGCAATGAGCAGTTCTTC. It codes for CSVCGTGVCNEQFF.

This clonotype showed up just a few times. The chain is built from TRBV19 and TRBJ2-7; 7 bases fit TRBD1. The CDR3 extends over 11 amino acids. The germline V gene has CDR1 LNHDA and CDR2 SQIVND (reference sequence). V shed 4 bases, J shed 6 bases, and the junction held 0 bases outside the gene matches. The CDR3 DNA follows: TGTGCCAGTAGTAACAGGGGCGAGCAGTACTTC. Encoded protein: CASSNRGEQYF.

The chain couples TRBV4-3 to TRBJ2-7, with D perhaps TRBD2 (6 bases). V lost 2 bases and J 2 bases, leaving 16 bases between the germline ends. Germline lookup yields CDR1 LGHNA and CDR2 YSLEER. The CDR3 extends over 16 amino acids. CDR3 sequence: CASSQYIGGMTYEQYF. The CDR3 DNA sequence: TGCGCCAGCAGCCAATACATAGGCGGGATGACCTACGAGCAGTACTTC.

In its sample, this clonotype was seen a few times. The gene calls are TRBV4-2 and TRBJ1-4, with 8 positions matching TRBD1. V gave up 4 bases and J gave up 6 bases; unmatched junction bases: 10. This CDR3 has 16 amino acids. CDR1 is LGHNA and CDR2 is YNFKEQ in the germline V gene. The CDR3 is CASSLAAGTGDEKLFF. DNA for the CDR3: TGTGCCAGCAGCCTAGCCGCCGGGACAGGAGATGAAAAACTGTTTTTT.

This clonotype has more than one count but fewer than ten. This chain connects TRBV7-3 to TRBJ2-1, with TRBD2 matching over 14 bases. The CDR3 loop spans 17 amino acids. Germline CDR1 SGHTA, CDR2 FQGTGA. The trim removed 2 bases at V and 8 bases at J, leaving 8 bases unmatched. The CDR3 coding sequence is TGTGCCAGCAGCTTAGCGAGACTAGCGGGAGGGCCCGATGAGCAGTTCTTC. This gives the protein CASSLARLAGGPDEQFF.

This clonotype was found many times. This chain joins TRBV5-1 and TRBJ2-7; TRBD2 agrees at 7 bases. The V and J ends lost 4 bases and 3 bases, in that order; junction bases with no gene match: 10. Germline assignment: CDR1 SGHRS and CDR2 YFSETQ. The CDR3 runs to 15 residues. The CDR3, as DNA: TGCGCCAGCAGCGGGGGGACTAACCTTAACTACGAGCAGTACTTC. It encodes CASSGGTNLNYEQYF.